Listed here are 19 T cell receptor beta chains from one sample, sequenced in a study of T cell changes during pregnancy in multiple sclerosis (dated by TCRdb to the late 2010s). Library method: the immunoSEQ multiplex PCR assay. In TCRdb, the immuneACCESS table is reduced to in-frame sequences with V and J assigned. These tables do not hold every clone; where another copy was compared, an unresolved V gene accounts for under half, and the others remain unexplained. The sample profile shows 25,000 to 30,000 clones; over 75% of them were found once. The ten largest clones represent 8% to 9.5% of the sample. The specimen comprised CD8+ T cells from peripheral blood mononuclear cells, sampled after pregnancy. Source of these receptors: a female donor with multiple sclerosis, enrolled in a pregnancy study.

The chain couples TRBV30 to TRBJ1-1; TRBD1 matches 7 bases. Germline lookup yields CDR1 GTSNPN and CDR2 SVGIG (reference sequence). The CDR3 has 13 residues. V was clipped by 0 bases and J by 5 bases; unmatched bases: 3. CDR3 loop: CAWSVGGWTEAFF. CDR3 bases: TGTGCCTGGAGTGTAGGGGGCTGGACTGAAGCTTTCTTT. The full variable domain, rest sourced from reference TRBV30 and TRBJ1-1, is SQTIHQWPATLVQPVGSPLSLECTVEGTSNPNLYWYRQAAGRGLQLLFYSVGIGQISSEVPQNLSASRPQDRQFILSSKKLLLSDSGFYLCAWSVGGWTEAFFGQGTRLTVV.

This clone has just a few counts. The chain links TRBV15 to TRBJ1-1; TRBD1 might be the D (6 bases). V lost 7 bases to trimming and J lost 4 bases, with 16 bases between them. CDR3 length: 14 residues. Germline V CDR1 and CDR2: LNHNV, YYDKDF (reference sequence). CDR3: CATTADRASTEAFF. The CDR3 nucleotides read TGTGCCACCACAGCGGACAGAGCGTCCACTGAAGCTTTCTTT.

A single count supports this clone. No conserved phenylalanine or tryptophan ends this CDR3, so it is likely a read error. The gene calls are TRBV28 and TRBJ1-1; D perhaps matches TRBD1 (5 bases). The CDR3 is made up of 15 amino acids. CDR1 MDHEN and CDR2 SYDVKM come from the germline V gene. The V end lost 5 bases, the J end lost 7 bases, and 20 bases lay between the germline ends. CDR3 nucleotides: TGTGCCAGCAGTGGGGTTCAATTGGGCAGGGATGAAGCTTTCGTT. Translation: CASSGVQLGRDEAFV.

The chain combines TRBV9 with TRBJ1-2; no reliable D call. Germline V gene sequence: CDR1 SGDLS, CDR2 YYNGEE. The CDR3 is 14 residues long. V was cut by 2 bases and J by 6 bases, with 14 bases left in between. This CDR3 reads CASSVEEQRHGYTF. DNA of the CDR3: TGTGCCAGCAGCGTTGAGGAGCAGAGACATGGCTACACCTTC.

V gene TRBV9 combines with J gene TRBJ2-7, with 9 bases that match TRBD1. Germline lookup yields CDR1 SGDLS and CDR2 YYNGEE. This CDR3 has 14 amino acids. The V segment lost 3 bases and the J segment 1 base; nucleotides outside the gene matches: 2. The CDR3 DNA sequence: TGTGCCAGCAGCGAGGGGACAGGGTCCTACGAGCAGTACTTC. Its protein product is CASSEGTGSYEQYF.

The CDR3 nucleotides read TGTGCCAGCACCGCGACAGGGGCAACCTACGAGCAGTACTTC. Translated, it gives CASTATGATYEQYF. The chain has TRBV6-1 and TRBJ2-7; TRBD1 aligns across 8 bases. Germline assignment: CDR1 MNHNS and CDR2 SASEGT. This CDR3 spans 14 amino acids. The junction had 7 bases not matched to a gene; V was cut back by 7 bases and J by 2 bases.

The chain has TRBV15 and TRBJ1-4, with D perhaps TRBD1 (5 bases). In germline, CDR1 is LNHNV, CDR2 YYDKDF (reference sequence). The CDR3 is made up of 17 amino acids. The ends were cut back, 0 bases at V and 6 bases at J, with 17 bases in the middle. The CDR3 DNA is TGTGCCACCAGCAGAGACCCCTGGGGGGGAGGAGATGAAAAACTGTTTTTT. Translated: CATSRDPWGGGDEKLFF.

This clone came up a few times. V usage is TRBV4-2 and J usage is TRBJ2-1; a weak D match, TRBD2 (6 bases). In germline, CDR1 is LGHNA, CDR2 YNFKEQ. The length of the CDR3 is 15 residues. V was pared by 4 bases and J by 6 bases, with 16 bases between. The CDR3, as DNA: TGTGCCAGCAGCCTCAGCCGGGACTCCACCAATGAGCAGTTCTTC. It specifies CASSLSRDSTNEQFF.

This clone has just one count. This chain joins TRBV11-3 and TRBJ2-7, with TRBD1 as a possible D gene (6 bases). CDR1 SGHNT and CDR2 YENEEA come from the germline V gene. V shed 1 base and J shed 0 bases, with 10 bases lying between them. The length of the CDR3 is 15 residues. CDR3: CASSLGTESSYEQYF. The CDR3 region has the DNA TGTGCCAGCAGCTTAGGGACAGAATCCTCCTACGAGCAGTACTTC.

The chain links TRBV28 to TRBJ2-2; 8 positions agree with TRBD1. V lost 6 bases and J lost 3; bases outside the gene matches: 6. CDR1 and CDR2 (germline): MDHEN, SYDVKM. The CDR3 is 15 residues long. In DNA, the CDR3 is TGTGCCAGCAGCCAGGGGGCTACAGACACCGGGGAGCTGTTTTTT. Its protein product is CASSQGATDTGELFF.

The sample holds one count of this clone. This chain joins TRBV4-1 and TRBJ2-1; 11 nucleotides line up with TRBD2. The CDR3 contains 14 residues. Germline-derived CDR1 and CDR2 are MGHRA and YSYEKL. V shed 6 bases, J shed 6 bases, and the junction held 4 bases outside the gene matches. Here the CDR3 reads CASRLSGGANEQFF. The CDR3 DNA reads TGCGCCAGCAGACTTAGCGGGGGGGCCAATGAGCAGTTCTTC.

This clone has more than one count but fewer than ten. The CDR3 here is CASSWTAVGSNQPQHF. As DNA, the CDR3 is TGTGCCAGCAGTTGGACAGCTGTAGGGAGCAATCAGCCCCAGCATTTT. V gene TRBV6-6 combines with J gene TRBJ1-5; TRBD1 might be the D (6 bases). This CDR3 region has 16 residues. The germline gives CDR1 MNHNY, CDR2 SVGAGI (reference sequence). The V and J ends lost 4 bases and 1 base respectively, with 14 bases between them.

The chain joins TRBV29-1 to TRBJ2-7; tentatively, D is TRBD2 (6 bases). The CDR3 totals 13 residues. Germline values: CDR1 SQVTM, CDR2 ANQGSEA. With 4 bases removed from V and 7 bases from J, the gap between germline ends came to 17 bases. The DNA for the CDR3 is TGCAGCGTTGGGCACAGGTTGGGGAGGGAGCAGTACTTC. Protein: CSVGHRLGREQYF.

The chain carries TRBV15 and TRBJ2-1; perhaps TRBD2 as D (6 bases). The CDR3 totals 16 residues. V was shortened by 5 bases and J by 3 bases, with 17 bases between the two germline ends. Germline loops: CDR1 LNHNV, CDR2 YYDKDF (reference sequence). The CDR3 loop reads CATSGGTDWVYNEQFF. The CDR3 DNA follows: TGTGCCACCAGCGGGGGGACGGACTGGGTCTACAATGAGCAGTTCTTC.

The chain uses TRBV5-6 and TRBJ1-1, with a weak D call TRBD1 (5 bases). Germline CDR1 is SGHDT and CDR2 is YYEEEE. The ends were cut back, 6 bases at V and 1 base at J, with 10 bases in the middle. This CDR3 comprises 13 residues. In nucleotides, the CDR3 is TGTGCCAGCATGGGGGGGAGGAACACTGAAGCTTTCTTT. Its translation: CASMGGRNTEAFF.

A word on this clone: An end of the junction does not agree with germline; a read error may underlie this. This chain joins TRBV4-1 and TRBJ1-6, with 7 nucleotides matching TRBD1. Germline CDR1 and CDR2: MGHRA and YSYEKL. There are 14 residues in the CDR3. The CDR3 nucleotides read TGTGCCAGCAGATCCACAGGGGATAATTCACCCCTCCACTTT. Protein sequence: CASRSTGDNSPLHF.

This chain links TRBV2 with TRBJ1-1; D uncertain. Germline V CDR1 and CDR2: SNHLY, FYNNEI. The CDR3 has 13 amino acids. V was pared by 1 base and J by 11 bases, with 14 bases between. This chain's CDR3 is CASSEGLRKVAFF. The CDR3 coding sequence is TGTGCCAGCAGTGAAGGCCTGAGAAAAGTCGCTTTCTTT.

By its share, this clone is medium-sized (0.01 to 0.1%). This chain joins TRBV27 and TRBJ1-5; D perhaps matches TRBD1 (5 bases). V was clipped by 3 bases and J by 0 bases, with 9 bases between them. The CDR3 runs 15 residues. Germline V CDR1 and CDR2: MNHEY, SMNVEV (reference sequence). The CDR3 DNA reads TGTGCCAGCAGTTTGGCAGGGTATAGCAATCAGCCCCAGCATTTT. Amino acids: CASSLAGYSNQPQHF.

The J gene is TRBJ1-2, the V gene TRBV9; TRBD1 aligns across 9 bases. Germline CDR1 SGDLS, CDR2 YYNGEE. This CDR3 is 17 amino acids long. V shed 3 bases, J shed 4 bases, and the junction held 13 bases outside the gene matches. The CDR3 coding sequence is TGTGCCAGCAGCGGATGGGACAGGGAGGAGGCCCTCTATGGCTACACCTTC. This gives the protein CASSGWDREEALYGYTF.